The 32 T cell receptor beta chains given below trace back to one sample, sequenced in a study of cytomegalovirus exposure and HLA in healthy donors. 13 Jbeta primers and 60 Vbeta primers were used for the PCR. Clones were sequenced by immunoSEQ multiplex PCR, and TCRdb holds only the in-frame ones, with some missing. The table shows over 100,000 clones, with roughly four fifths occurring only once. Material: PBMCs. The source is a male donor in good health and CMV-seropositive.

In its sample, this clone was seen a few times. The gene calls are TRBV5-5 and TRBJ1-5; maybe TRBD1 (5 bases). Germline V gene sequence: CDR1 SGHKS, CDR2 YYEKEE (reference sequence). The CDR3 is 15 amino acids. The V end was cut by 4 bases, the J end by 4 bases, with 15 bases between. CDR3 protein: CASSLDPTDNQPQHF. Here the CDR3 DNA reads TGTGCCAGCAGCCTAGACCCGACAGATAATCAGCCCCAGCATTTT.

The V and J genes are TRBV4-2 and TRBJ2-1; TRBD2 matches at 11 bases. CDR1 LGHNA and CDR2 YNFKEQ come from the germline V gene. This CDR3 contains 17 residues. The trim removed 0 bases at V and 8 bases at J, leaving 9 bases unmatched. Here the CDR3 reads CASSQDPTSGGQDEQFF. The CDR3 DNA sequence: TGTGCCAGCAGCCAAGATCCCACTAGCGGGGGCCAAGATGAGCAGTTCTTC.

J is TRBJ2-6 and V is TRBV19, with D possibly TRBD2 on 5 matching bases. The ends were cut back, 5 bases at V and 4 bases at J, with 15 bases in the middle. The CDR3 covers 16 residues. Germline lookup yields CDR1 LNHDA and CDR2 SQIVND (reference sequence). The CDR3: CASSPRKEAGANVLTF. The CDR3 coding sequence is TGTGCCAGTAGTCCTAGGAAGGAGGCCGGGGCCAACGTCCTGACTTTC.

As concerns this clone: Germline and junction disagree at one end, which may indicate a read error. This rearrangement joins TRBV7-9 to TRBJ1-2, with 9 bases fitting TRBD1. Germline V gives CDR1 SEHNR, CDR2 FQNEAQ (reference sequence). The CDR3 consists of 15 residues. The CDR3 DNA reads TGTTCCAGCAGCCTTTCTCCGGGACAGGGTTCCTCGGGTACCTTC. Its protein product is CSSSLSPGQGSSGTF.

This rearrangement joins TRBV19 to TRBJ1-1; D might be TRBD1 (6 bases). Trimming left V 5 bases short and J 11 bases short, with 15 bases between. There are 12 residues in the CDR3. Germline V CDR1 and CDR2: LNHDA, SQIVND (reference sequence). The CDR3 region has the DNA TGTGCCAGTAGTGTGACAGGAGGACTCGCTTTCTTT. Its translation: CASSVTGGLAFF.

The chain has TRBV13 and TRBJ2-5, with 14 bases fitting TRBD2. The CDR3 sequence is 15 residues long. The V gene's germline CDR1 is PRHDT and CDR2 FYEKMQ (reference sequence). After removal of 5 bases from V and 4 bases from J, the junction contained 3 bases not matched to a gene. DNA for the CDR3: TGTGCCAGCAGCAAAGGACTAGCGGGAGGAGAGACCCAGTACTTC. This encodes CASSKGLAGGETQYF.

The chain employs TRBV4-1 and TRBJ2-6, with 7 positions matching TRBD2. Germline V CDR1 and CDR2: MGHRA, YSYEKL. This CDR3 contains 16 residues. With 1 base clipped from V and 8 bases from J, the junction kept 8 bases outside the gene matches. The CDR3 is CASSQVQGGYSNVLTF. DNA for the CDR3: TGCGCCAGCAGCCAAGTTCAGGGAGGGTATTCCAACGTCCTGACTTTC.

J is TRBJ2-3 and V is TRBV7-6; TRBD2 matches 7 bases. The CDR3 has 15 residues. V shed 1 base, J shed 1 base, and the junction held 2 bases outside the gene matches. Germline lookup yields CDR1 SGHVS and CDR2 FNYEAQ. The CDR3 sequence is CASSLEAGGTDTQYF. CDR3 bases: TGTGCCAGCAGCTTAGAGGCGGGGGGCACAGATACGCAGTATTTT.

This chain uses TRBV9 with TRBJ2-2; 10 nucleotides line up with TRBD2. Germline assignment: CDR1 SGDLS and CDR2 YYNGEE. The junction had 11 bases not matched to a gene; V was cut back by 4 bases and J by 2 bases. The CDR3 is 18 residues long. The CDR3: CASSLYFTSGTNTGELFF. As DNA, the CDR3 is TGTGCCAGCAGCCTTTATTTCACTAGCGGGACCAACACCGGGGAGCTGTTTTTT. Full variable domain (outside the CDR3, taken from reference TRBV9 and TRBJ2-2): DSGVTQTPKHLITATGQRVTLRCSPRSGDLSVYWYQQSLDQGLQFLIQYYNGEERAKGNILERFSAQQFPDLHSELNLSSLELGDSALYFCASSLYFTSGTNTGELFFGEGSRLTVL.

The V and J genes are TRBV5-5 and TRBJ1-4, with D unclear. Germline CDR1 SGHKS, CDR2 YYEKEE (reference sequence). The germline V and J ends were trimmed by 2 bases and 5 bases, with 10 bases remaining between them. The CDR3 has 14 amino acids. This chain's CDR3 is CASSLYGGNEKLFF. The CDR3 nucleotides read TGTGCCAGCAGCTTATACGGAGGAAATGAAAAACTGTTTTTT.

The sample holds a few counts of this clone. The CDR3 here is CASSTTGQGYTVYSNQPQHF. CDR3 bases: TGTGCCAGCAGCACAACGGGACAGGGATACACGGTCTATAGCAATCAGCCCCAGCATTTT. The rearrangement links TRBV21-1 to TRBJ1-5; the table calls TRBD1, which could not be checked here. TRBV21-1 is assigned pseudogene status. The CDR3 runs to 20 residues.

The chain couples TRBV7-9 to TRBJ2-5; TRBD1 matches at 7 bases. The V and J ends lost 0 bases and 5 bases, in that order; junction bases with no gene match: 9. There are 16 residues in the CDR3. CDR1 SEHNR and CDR2 FQNEAQ come from the germline V gene (reference sequence). CDR3 residues: CASSLADRGPGETQYF. DNA for the CDR3: TGTGCCAGCAGCTTAGCGGATAGGGGGCCCGGGGAGACCCAGTACTTC.

The gene calls are TRBV11-2 and TRBJ2-1, with TRBD2 identical over 10 bases. The CDR3 loop spans 14 amino acids. The V gene end was trimmed by 4 bases and the J gene end by 6 bases; junction bases not matched to a gene: 3. Germline CDR1 is SGHAT and CDR2 is FQNNGV. The CDR3 loop is CASSWGLASNEQFF. The CDR3 region has the DNA TGTGCCAGCAGCTGGGGACTAGCGAGCAATGAGCAGTTCTTC. The full variable domain, with the rest looked up from reference TRBV11-2 and TRBJ2-1, is EAGVAQSPRYKIIEKRQSVAFWCNPISGHATLYWYQQILGQGPKLLIQFQNNGVVDDSQLPKDRFSAERLKGVDSTLKIQPAKLEDSAVYLCASSWGLASNEQFFGPGTRLTVL.

This clone was seen a handful of times. The chain couples TRBV4-3 to TRBJ2-7, with D possibly matching TRBD2 (6 bases). Germline-derived CDR1 and CDR2 are LGHNA and YSLEER. The V end lost 0 bases, the J end lost 6 bases, and 12 bases lay between the germline ends. CDR3 length: 14 residues. CDR3 sequence reads: CASSQDGGVGEQYF. CDR3 nucleotide sequence: TGCGCCAGCAGCCAAGATGGCGGGGTAGGCGAGCAGTACTTC.

On this clone itself: This specimen includes other DNA sequences encoding the same CDR3. For the CDR3, the DNA is TGTGCCAGCAGTCCACAGGGTCGCTCCTACAATGAGCAGTTCTTC. It is translated as CASSPQGRSYNEQFF. The chain uses TRBV28 and TRBJ2-1; D is possibly TRBD1 (6 bases). The CDR3 has 15 amino acids. Looked up from germline, CDR1 is MDHEN and CDR2 is SYDVKM. Trimming stripped 5 bases from V and 0 bases from J, with 11 bases between.

The chain joins TRBV7-8 to TRBJ2-7; 13 bases are shared with TRBD2. Germline CDR1 is SGHVS and CDR2 is FQNEAQ. The CDR3 contains 16 residues. J lost 5 bases, V lost 1 base, and 5 bases had no gene match. Here the CDR3 reads CASSLDRTSGSHEQYF. CDR3 DNA sequence: TGTGCCAGCAGCTTAGACAGGACTAGCGGGAGTCACGAGCAGTACTTC. Drawing the rest from reference TRBV7-8 and TRBJ2-7, the complete variable domain is GAGVSQSPRYKVAKRGQDVALRCDPISGHVSLFWYQQALGQGPEFLTYFQNEAQLDKSGLPSDRFFAERPEGSVSTLKIQRTQQEDSAVYLCASSLDRTSGSHEQYFGPGTRLTVT.

This clone was recorded only once. The V gene is TRBV2, the J gene TRBJ2-7; D may be TRBD1 (6 bases). The ends were cut back, 3 bases at V and 0 bases at J, with 15 bases in the middle. The CDR3 covers 16 residues. Germline loops: CDR1 SNHLY, CDR2 FYNNEI. The CDR3 DNA sequence: TGTGCCAGCAGTGACAGGGGCTATACCTTCTCCTACGAGCAGTACTTC. Encoded protein: CASSDRGYTFSYEQYF. Filled out from reference TRBV2 and TRBJ2-7, the complete variable domain reads EPEVTQTPSHQVTQMGQEVILRCVPISNHLYFYWYRQILGQKVEFLVSFYNNEISEKSEIFDDQFSVERPDGSNFTLKIRSTKLEDSAMYFCASSDRGYTFSYEQYFGPGTRLTVT.

The rearrangement uses TRBV5-4 and TRBJ2-7; TRBD2 aligns across 9 bases. The CDR3 is 15 amino acids. J was trimmed by 4 bases and V by 4 bases; bases with no gene match: 9. From germline, CDR1 is SGHNT and CDR2 YYREEE (reference sequence). CDR3 in amino acids: CASSRRLAGLYEQYF. The CDR3 DNA reads as TGTGCCAGCAGCAGACGTCTAGCGGGACTGTACGAGCAGTACTTC.

The table lists this clone with a few counts. The chain carries TRBV19 and TRBJ2-7; TRBD1 is a possible D gene (5 bases). The CDR3 sequence is 14 residues long. The V and J ends lost 3 bases and 2 bases respectively, with 11 bases between them. The germline V gene has CDR1 LNHDA and CDR2 SQIVND (reference sequence). CDR3 sequence: CASSIPGIAYEQYF. The CDR3 DNA reads as TGTGCCAGTAGTATTCCAGGGATTGCCTACGAGCAGTACTTC.

This chain connects TRBV9 to TRBJ2-7; 10 nucleotides align to TRBD1. Germline-derived CDR1 and CDR2 are SGDLS and YYNGEE. CDR3 length: 15 amino acids. V shed 0 bases, J shed 0 bases, and the junction held 0 bases outside the gene matches. CDR3 sequence reads: CASSVGTGGSYEQYF. The CDR3 DNA sequence: TGTGCCAGCAGCGTAGGGACAGGGGGCTCCTACGAGCAGTACTTC.

The chain links TRBV15 to TRBJ2-1, with 9 bases matching TRBD2. The germline CDR1 and CDR2 sequences are LNHNV and YYDKDF (reference sequence). With 1 base clipped from V and 0 bases from J, the junction kept 1 base outside the gene matches. The CDR3 covers 16 residues. CDR3 DNA: TGTGCCACCAGCAGAGGCGGGAGGGGCTCCTACAATGAGCAGTTCTTC. This codes for CATSRGGRGSYNEQFF.

The gene calls are TRBV6-4 and TRBJ2-3; TRBD1 agrees at 8 bases. Trimming took 4 bases from V and 5 from J; bases not matched to a gene: 8. In germline, CDR1 is MRHNA, CDR2 SNTAGT. The CDR3 totals 15 residues. CDR3 loop: CASSAGGQGVDTQYF. The CDR3 DNA reads TGTGCCAGCAGTGCCGGCGGACAGGGCGTAGATACGCAGTATTTT.

The chain couples TRBV28 to TRBJ2-7; tentative D call: TRBD1 (5 bases). The V gene's germline CDR1 is MDHEN and CDR2 SYDVKM. V gave up 10 bases and J gave up 7 bases, with 17 bases separating them. This CDR3 is 12 amino acids long. CDR3 region: CATRRALSEQYF. The CDR3 nucleotides read TGTGCCACCCGCAGGGCCCTTTCGGAGCAGTACTTC.

The gene calls are TRBV2 and TRBJ2-1, with TRBD1 matching over 9 bases. The CDR3 is 13 amino acids. Germline values: CDR1 SNHLY, CDR2 FYNNEI. V was pared by 6 bases and J by 3 bases, with 0 bases of the junction left unmatched. CDR3 sequence: CASRDRGYNEQFF. DNA of the CDR3: TGTGCCAGCAGGGACAGGGGCTACAATGAGCAGTTCTTC.

Written as DNA, the CDR3 is TGTGCCAGCAGCTGGGGCGGGAGTGGGCCCTACGAGCAGTACTTC. It yields the protein CASSWGGSGPYEQYF. The chain joins TRBV11-2 to TRBJ2-7; TRBD2 aligns across 7 bases. Losses at the gene ends were 4 bases for V and 2 bases for J; bases not matched to a gene: 8. The CDR3 totals 15 residues. Germline assignment: CDR1 SGHAT and CDR2 FQNNGV. The full variable domain, its missing parts supplied by reference TRBV11-2 and TRBJ2-7, is EAGVAQSPRYKIIEKRQSVAFWCNPISGHATLYWYQQILGQGPKLLIQFQNNGVVDDSQLPKDRFSAERLKGVDSTLKIQPAKLEDSAVYLCASSWGGSGPYEQYFGPGTRLTVT.

J is TRBJ1-6 and V is TRBV7-9; D unresolved. CDR3 length: 16 amino acids. V was trimmed by 0 bases and J by 10 bases, leaving 16 bases between them. Germline V lookup: CDR1 SEHNR, CDR2 FQNEAQ (reference sequence). CDR3 amino acids: CASSLAENSAGSPLHF. The DNA for the CDR3 is TGTGCCAGCAGCTTAGCGGAAAACAGCGCGGGGTCACCCCTCCACTTT.

The V and J genes are TRBV6-5 and TRBJ2-1; no firm D call. The germline gives CDR1 MNHEY, CDR2 SVGAGI. V lost 5 bases to trimming and J lost 6 bases, with 14 bases between them. This CDR3 is built from 14 residues. CDR3 sequence: CASSPLGAVNEQFF. The DNA of the CDR3 is TGTGCCAGCAGTCCCTTAGGAGCCGTCAATGAGCAGTTCTTC.

In this sample, this clone turned up a few times. Other nucleotide sequences in the sample specify the same CDR3. The chain couples TRBV19 to TRBJ1-5; no clear D. This CDR3 is built from 15 residues. Trimming pared 1 base from V and 0 bases from J, leaving 7 bases between. Germline CDR1 is LNHDA and CDR2 is SQIVND (reference sequence). The CDR3 reads CASSIGGNSNQPQHF. The CDR3 coding sequence is TGTGCCAGTAGTATAGGAGGGAATAGCAATCAGCCCCAGCATTTT.

The rearrangement uses TRBV7-8 and TRBJ2-5, with TRBD1 matching over 7 bases. The CDR3 runs 14 residues. J was trimmed by 5 bases and V by 5 bases; bases with no gene match: 8. CDR1 SGHVS and CDR2 FQNEAQ come from the germline V gene. Here the CDR3 reads CASSLGTVRETQYF. The CDR3 nucleotides are TGTGCCAGCAGCCTCGGGACAGTTAGGGAGACCCAGTACTTC.

The CDR3 nucleotides are TGTGCCAGCAGGGTGAGGGGGAGAGAGTCCAACGAGCAGTACTTC. Its protein is CASRVRGRESNEQYF. The chain combines TRBV6-6 with TRBJ2-7, with D perhaps matching TRBD1 (6 bases). With 6 bases removed from V and 5 bases from J, the gap between germline ends came to 20 bases. The CDR3 loop spans 15 amino acids. Germline CDR1 reads MNHNY; CDR2 reads SVGAGI (reference sequence).

This chain joins TRBV5-1 and TRBJ2-1; 9 nucleotides line up with TRBD1. The V gene's germline CDR1 is SGHRS and CDR2 YFSETQ. V trimming: 4 bases; J trimming: 5 bases; junction bases outside the gene matches: 7. CDR3 length: 15 amino acids. CDR3 in amino acids: CASSPLGQGNNEQFF. Here the CDR3 DNA reads TGCGCCAGCAGCCCCCTGGGACAGGGCAACAATGAGCAGTTCTTC. Using reference TRBV5-1 and TRBJ2-1 for the parts outside the CDR3, the full variable domain is KAGVTQTPRYLIKTRGQQVTLSCSPISGHRSVSWYQQTPGQGLQFLFEYFSETQRNKGNFPGRFSGRQFSNSRSEMNVSTLELGDSALYLCASSPLGQGNNEQFFGPGTRLTVL.

The rearrangement uses TRBV28 and TRBJ2-1, with 7 bases that match TRBD2. CDR3 length: 14 amino acids. Losses at the gene ends were 5 bases for V and 3 bases for J; bases not matched to a gene: 4. Germline V gene sequence: CDR1 MDHEN, CDR2 SYDVKM. CDR3 sequence reads: CASSRLALYNEQFF. CDR3 coding DNA: TGTGCCAGCAGTCGACTAGCTCTCTACAATGAGCAGTTCTTC.